Below, one T cell receptor beta chain is given with its context. The data were obtained in a study of blood T cell repertoires in COVID-19. Background on the study: Some COVID-19 samples were acute and others convalescent; all came from the United States, Italy and Spain. PBMCs, B-cell-depleted T cells, or T cells were the source of the cDNA or gDNA that made up the material.

Germline CDR1 MDHEN, CDR2 SYDVKM. Deletions cut 10 bases from V and 0 bases from J, with 13 bases between. The CDR3 runs 14 residues. Original data processing: Reference gene primer amplification gave estimated nucleated cell counts. Profiling relied on immunoSEQ multiplex PCR, and the TCRdb table lists in-frame clones only, not all of them. The V and J calls and clone size come from that table; D and trimming were worked out from the DNA. The data show about 100,000 clones, approximately 81% seen once. The chain is built from TRBV28 and TRBJ2-1; D gene ambiguous. The sequence was obtained from a man in his 60s with acute or convalescent COVID-19. Sequencing was performed on peripheral blood. This CDR3 reads CATLEDYSYNEQFF. The CDR3 DNA is TGTGCCACCTTAGAGGATTACTCCTACAATGAGCAGTTCTTC.